These 27 T cell receptor beta chains came from one sample sequenced in a study of brain T cells in children with intractable seizures (dated by TCRdb to the early 2020s). Libraries were built with the immunoSEQ multiplex PCR assay. TCRdb provides this immuneACCESS table in a form limited to in-frame rearrangements. Some clones are lacking; in checked studies, under half of them reflect an unresolved V gene, and why the rest are absent is not known. In all, the sample holds approximately 330,000 clones, and 85% to 95% of those were seen once. The ten largest account for under 7% of the sample. What this sample's time point label stands for: blood from clinic visit 5 months post-surgery; TSC patient then seizure free. Sequencing used peripheral blood, obtained around 5 months after surgery. Receptors were obtained from a boy under two years old with tuberous sclerosis and intractable seizures.

V and J are TRBV7-9 and TRBJ2-5; the match to TRBD2 covers 8 bases. This CDR3 has 17 residues. V shed 5 bases, J shed 4 bases, and the junction held 15 bases outside the gene matches. CDR1 and CDR2 (germline): SEHNR, FQNEAQ (reference sequence). CDR3: CASSLTQGLVLRETQYF. In DNA form, the CDR3 reads TGTGCCAGCAGCCTAACGCAGGGACTAGTTTTACGAGAGACCCAGTACTTC.

The chain recombines TRBV5-6 with TRBJ2-3, with 7 bases fitting TRBD2. V lost 1 base to trimming and J lost 5 bases; unmatched junction nucleotides: 10. Looked up from germline, CDR1 is SGHDT and CDR2 is YYEEEE. The CDR3 is 16 residues long. The CDR3 protein is CASSLRLAAKVDTQYF. DNA of the CDR3: TGTGCCAGCAGCTTGCGTCTAGCGGCTAAGGTAGATACGCAGTATTTT.

The rearrangement links TRBV18 to TRBJ2-5, with 7 bases fitting TRBD1. The CDR3 covers 14 residues. Germline lookup yields CDR1 KGHSH and CDR2 LQKENI. V lost 2 bases to trimming and J lost 2 bases; unmatched junction nucleotides: 2. The CDR3 nucleotides read TGTGCCAGCTCACCAGTGACAGGGCAAGAGACCCAGTACTTC. Its translation is CASSPVTGQETQYF. The complete variable domain, with remaining parts taken from reference TRBV18 and TRBJ2-5, reads NAGVMQNPRHLVRRRGQEARLRCSPMKGHSHVYWYRQLPEEGLKFMVYLQKENIIDESGMPKERFSAEFPKEGPSILRIQQVVRGDSAAYFCASSPVTGQETQYFGPGTRLLVL.

The V call is TRBV7-6, the J call TRBJ1-1; 10 bases match TRBD1. The germline V gene encodes CDR1 SGHVS and CDR2 FNYEAQ. Trimming at V came to 7 bases and at J to 1 base, leaving 18 bases not matched to a gene. This CDR3 spans 19 amino acids. The CDR3 sequence: CASTDFPGQGLSKNTEAFF. Here the CDR3 DNA reads TGTGCCAGCACCGACTTCCCGGGACAGGGGCTTTCAAAGAACACTGAAGCTTTCTTT.

The V call is TRBV5-4, the J call TRBJ1-5, with D possibly being TRBD1 (5 bases). Trimming removed 2 bases at V and 6 bases at J, with 15 bases between. Germline V lookup: CDR1 SGHNT, CDR2 YYREEE (reference sequence). The CDR3 loop spans 15 amino acids. The CDR3 spells CASSLILSGRQPQHF. In DNA, the CDR3 is TGTGCCAGCAGCTTAATATTGTCAGGGCGTCAGCCCCAGCATTTT.

The chain combines TRBV10-3 with TRBJ2-2; 10 bases are shared with TRBD2. The germline gives CDR1 ENHRY, CDR2 SYGVKD. The CDR3 extends over 15 amino acids. The trim removed 6 bases at V and 7 bases at J, leaving 8 bases unmatched. The CDR3 region is CAISGTSEGNGELFF. The CDR3 DNA follows: TGTGCCATCAGCGGGACTAGCGAGGGCAACGGGGAGCTGTTTTTT.

This clone was found once. The rearrangement uses TRBV9 and TRBJ2-2, with 8 bases matching TRBD2. The V segment lost 0 bases and the J segment 5 bases; nucleotides outside the gene matches: 9. Germline loops: CDR1 SGDLS, CDR2 YYNGEE. The CDR3 totals 17 residues. The CDR3 nucleotides read TGTGCCAGCAGCGTAGTCCCGGGGGGGGATAGGACCGGGGAGCTGTTTTTT. This encodes CASSVVPGGDRTGELFF. Drawing the rest from reference TRBV9 and TRBJ2-2, the complete variable domain is DSGVTQTPKHLITATGQRVTLRCSPRSGDLSVYWYQQSLDQGLQFLIQYYNGEERAKGNILERFSAQQFPDLHSELNLSSLELGDSALYFCASSVVPGGDRTGELFFGEGSRLTVL.

The sample holds a few counts of this clone. J is TRBJ2-5 and V is TRBV11-2; TRBD1 matches at 8 bases. The CDR3 runs 14 residues. Germline CDR1 is SGHAT and CDR2 is FQNNGV. With V trimmed by 7 bases and J by 2 bases, 6 bases remained unmatched. CDR3 region: CASTADRVQETQYF. CDR3 bases: TGTGCCAGCACCGCGGACAGGGTACAAGAGACCCAGTACTTC.

The V and J genes are TRBV9 and TRBJ1-1; D may be TRBD1 (5 bases). Germline CDR1 reads SGDLS; CDR2 reads YYNGEE. The CDR3 spans 13 residues. V was cut by 7 bases and J by 0 bases, with 10 bases left in between. This CDR3 reads CASGGEVNTEAFF. The CDR3 nucleotides are TGTGCCAGCGGAGGGGAGGTGAACACTGAAGCTTTCTTT.

The chain employs TRBV7-8 and TRBJ2-2; 7 bases fit TRBD1. The CDR3 is made up of 14 amino acids. Germline lookup yields CDR1 SGHVS and CDR2 FQNEAQ. Germline trimming cut 6 bases from V and 7 bases from J; bases unmatched to any gene: 8. In DNA form, the CDR3 reads TGTGCCAGCAGGGTACAGGGGAAGGGCGGGGAGCTGTTTTTT. It yields the protein CASRVQGKGGELFF.

This chain joins TRBV5-1 and TRBJ2-3, with D hard to call. The V end was cut by 7 bases, the J end by 6 bases, with 24 bases between. Germline CDR1 reads SGHRS; CDR2 reads YFSETQ. This CDR3 has 16 residues. CDR3 bases: TGCGCCAGCGGACCCCAGCCGGGCCTAACCACGGATACGCAGTATTTT. This gives the protein CASGPQPGLTTDTQYF.

Only a few counts were recorded for this clone. The CDR3 region is CASIPGGAYGYTF. The CDR3 DNA reads as TGTGCCAGCATCCCAGGGGGCGCGTATGGCTACACCTTC. This sequence joins TRBV7-9 and TRBJ1-2; 8 bases agree with TRBD1. The length of the CDR3 is 13 residues. V was clipped by 7 bases and J by 5 bases; unmatched bases: 6. Germline CDR1 is SEHNR and CDR2 is FQNEAQ (reference sequence).

The chain uses TRBV19 and TRBJ2-1, with D perhaps matching TRBD1 (6 bases). The germline V and J ends were trimmed by 4 bases and 10 bases, with 14 bases remaining between them. Germline V gene lookup returns CDR1 LNHDA and CDR2 SQIVND (reference sequence). The CDR3 has 13 amino acids. This chain's CDR3 is CASSRQARTEQFF. DNA for the CDR3: TGTGCCAGTAGTAGACAGGCCCGGACAGAGCAGTTCTTC.

This chain links TRBV24-1 with TRBJ2-5, with 10 bases fitting TRBD2. Germline assignment: CDR1 KGHDR and CDR2 SFDVKD. V lost 4 bases, J lost 3 bases, and 4 bases stayed unmatched. The CDR3 sequence is 15 residues long. Here the CDR3 DNA reads TGTGCCACCAGTGAAACTAGCGGGATAAAAGAGACCCAGTACTTC. Translating gives CATSETSGIKETQYF.

For the CDR3, the DNA is TGCAGCGTTGGGACAGGCCCTGGGGACGAGCAGTACTTC. It is translated as CSVGTGPGDEQYF. This chain uses TRBV29-1 with TRBJ2-7; 7 nucleotides agree with TRBD1. After removal of 4 bases from V and 5 bases from J, the junction contained 8 bases not matched to a gene. The germline V gene has CDR1 SQVTM and CDR2 ANQGSEA. There are 13 residues in the CDR3.

This rearrangement joins TRBV25-1 to TRBJ1-2, with D unresolved. Trimming took 2 bases from V and 8 from J, leaving 9 bases between them. CDR3 length: 12 residues. Germline lookup yields CDR1 MGHDK and CDR2 SYGVNS. CDR3 DNA: TGTGCCAGCAGTGAAGCCGGGGTGGGCTACACCTTC. This gives the protein CASSEAGVGYTF.

The chain is built from TRBV7-9 and TRBJ2-1, with a weak D call TRBD2 (6 bases). The CDR3 loop spans 14 amino acids. Germline V gives CDR1 SEHNR, CDR2 FQNEAQ (reference sequence). The germline V and J ends were trimmed by 0 bases and 9 bases, with 12 bases remaining between them. CDR3 sequence (DNA): TGTGCCAGCAGCTTAGCGGCAGGGACTGGTGAGCAGTTCTTC. Translating gives CASSLAAGTGEQFF.

The chain links TRBV13 to TRBJ2-1; unclear D gene. The ends were cut back, 1 base at V and 7 bases at J, with 17 bases in the middle. The germline CDR1 and CDR2 sequences are PRHDT and FYEKMQ (reference sequence). CDR3 length equals 16 residues. The CDR3 DNA sequence: TGTGCCAGCAGCTTAGCGGGTCGATTAGACGGGAATGAGCAGTTCTTC. Protein sequence: CASSLAGRLDGNEQFF.

The rearrangement links TRBV27 to TRBJ2-7; D gene ambiguous. The CDR3 loop spans 11 amino acids. Germline CDR1 is MNHEY and CDR2 is SMNVEV (reference sequence). Trimming removed 6 bases from V and 4 bases from J, with 7 bases in between. The CDR3 sequence is CASRNLYEQYF. For the CDR3, the DNA is TGTGCCAGCAGAAATCTTTACGAGCAGTACTTC.

V usage is TRBV7-2 and J usage is TRBJ1-5, with D perhaps TRBD1 (6 bases). The CDR3 sequence is 17 residues long. Germline V gene lookup returns CDR1 SGHTA and CDR2 FQGNSA. Deletions cut 1 base from V and 0 bases from J, with 13 bases between. The CDR3 nucleotides read TGTGCCAGCAGCTTAGGGGCAGGGGTTTATAGCAATCAGCCCCAGCATTTT. Protein sequence: CASSLGAGVYSNQPQHF.

The rearrangement uses TRBV10-3 and TRBJ2-1; TRBD2 matches at 12 bases. This CDR3 has 15 residues. CDR1 and CDR2 from the germline V gene are ENHRY and SYGVKD. V dropped 2 bases and J dropped 7; count of bases not matched to a gene: 3. The CDR3 nucleotides are TGTGCCATCAGTGAGACTAGCGGGAGGCTGAATGAGCAGTTCTTC. Translated: CAISETSGRLNEQFF.

The chain recombines TRBV7-9 with TRBJ1-6, with D possibly matching TRBD1 (5 bases). The V end lost 9 bases, the J end lost 10 bases, and 19 bases lay between the germline ends. CDR1 SEHNR and CDR2 FQNEAQ come from the germline V gene (reference sequence). This CDR3 contains 14 residues. The CDR3 here is CASDLGGADSPLHF. The CDR3 DNA follows: TGTGCCAGTGATCTGGGAGGGGCAGACTCACCCCTCCACTTT.

The CDR3: CASSLPRGQAGLRYEQYF. Here the CDR3 DNA reads TGTGCCAGCAGCTTACCCCGCGGACAAGCGGGGCTCCGTTACGAGCAGTACTTC. The V gene is TRBV7-9, the J gene TRBJ2-7; 7 nucleotides match TRBD2. J gave up 4 bases and V 2 bases, and 17 bases lay outside the gene matches. The V gene's germline CDR1 is SEHNR and CDR2 FQNEAQ (reference sequence). This CDR3 is built from 18 residues.

The gene calls are TRBV9 and TRBJ2-7, with a possible D match to TRBD1 (7 bases). This CDR3 is built from 12 residues. The V end lost 3 bases, the J end lost 7 bases, and 11 bases lay between the germline ends. Germline CDR1 and CDR2: SGDLS and YYNGEE. CDR3 DNA sequence: TGTGCCAGCAGCGCGACAGGGAGGGAGCAGTACTTC. Protein sequence: CASSATGREQYF.

This chain uses TRBV6-5 with TRBJ1-2, with D tentatively TRBD1 (6 bases). The CDR3 runs 13 residues. Germline CDR1 and CDR2: MNHEY and SVGAGI. With 3 bases removed from V and 7 bases from J, the gap between germline ends came to 12 bases. In DNA, the CDR3 is TGTGCCAGCAGTTATGGGGGGGCTGGTGGCTACACCTTC. The encoded protein is CASSYGGAGGYTF.

J is TRBJ1-6 and V is TRBV18; TRBD1 matches at 8 bases. The CDR3 is made up of 16 amino acids. V shed 3 bases, J shed 9 bases, and the junction held 10 bases outside the gene matches. Germline assignment: CDR1 KGHSH and CDR2 LQKENI. CDR3 sequence: CASSPAFLRGRSPLHF. CDR3 DNA: TGTGCCAGCTCACCCGCCTTCCTCAGGGGGCGTTCACCCCTCCACTTT.

The chain has TRBV10-3 and TRBJ2-2, with 7 bases that match TRBD2. Germline CDR1 reads ENHRY; CDR2 reads SYGVKD. Trimming cost V 10 bases and J 7 bases; bases outside gene matches: 9. The CDR3 extends over 13 amino acids. CDR3 amino acids: CATRAGLNGELFF. The CDR3 coding sequence is TGTGCCACCAGAGCGGGGCTTAACGGGGAGCTGTTTTTT.